This section outlines one T cell receptor beta chain sequence together with its context. These data belong to a study of blood T cell repertoires in COVID-19. Overall study: The origin of the acute and convalescent COVID-19 samples was the United States, Italy and Spain.

In terms of age and location, participants ranged from roughly 18 to 100 years and lived in roughly 22 US areas. The recovered donors of Cohort 3 showed two negative PCRs, clearance, or symptom resolution. As handled by the study authors: Reference gene primer amplification gave nucleated cell count estimates. Profiling relied on immunoSEQ multiplex PCR, and the TCRdb table lists in-frame clones only, not all of them. V and J calls and clone size are given by that table; D and trimming were obtained from the DNA. Seen here are roughly 290,000 clones, roughly 85% observed once, and the top ten hold around 2.2%. CDR1 and CDR2 from the germline V gene are SNHLY and FYNNEI. V dropped 8 bases and J dropped 8; count of bases not matched to a gene: 9. This CDR3 is 14 amino acids long.

The receptor's source is a man in his thirties or forties who had recovered from COVID-19. The J gene is TRBJ2-2, the V gene TRBV2; 9 bases match TRBD2. Sequencing input: PBMCs or T cells enriched from blood (not recorded which). The CDR3 protein is CASEGTSLLGELFF. CDR3 sequence (DNA): TGTGCCAGCGAAGGGACTAGCTTGTTGGGGGAGCTGTTTTTT.